The table lists the clone carrying this T cell receptor beta chain with a few counts. Its antigen is still unknown. RNA transcripts provided the template for amplifying TCR beta CDR3 regions. HTBI-primed RT-PCR formed the first round, and a multiplex PCR formed the second. TCRdb passed the multiplex PCR reads through MiXCR, listing each CDR3 protein once. The sample lists some 410,000 distinct CDR3 sequences, roughly 20% seen once, with more than 2.5% in the top ten. This sample was included in a study of Graves' ophthalmopathy and Graves' hyperthyroidism. Whole-study results and caveats: Blood contained most expanded thyroid clonotypes exceeding 0.001 frequency. It was with 65% to 71% sensitivity and approximately 75% specificity that the model predicted ophthalmopathy progression.

Germline CDR1 MNHEY, CDR2 SMNVEV (reference sequence). V lost 8 bases and J lost 2, with 22 bases in between. The CDR3 is 17 amino acids. Eligible hyperthyroidism cases comprised new diagnoses of under 2 months' duration in individuals aged 18 to 65. The sample was peripheral blood. The sequence derives from a woman aged 18-35 years with stable Graves' hyperthyroidism. This chain uses TRBV27 with TRBJ1-5; possibly TRBD1 for D (6 bases). The CDR3 is CASPPSGTTSGNQPQHF. CDR3 in DNA: TGTGCCAGCCCCCCCTCCGGGACAACTTCAGGCAATCAGCCCCAGCATTTT.